Included here is one TCR beta chain sequence, with context. Its antigen is not identified. This entry comes from a study of T cell responses to AZD1222 COVID-19 vaccine. Second doses were pooled across both intervals (about 4 or about 12 weeks). The assay was immunoSEQ multiplex PCR, and TCRdb's table has in-frame clones only and misses some. The sample contains 100,000 to 150,000 clones, approximately 91% of which appear only once. Whole-study results and caveats: In a largely white British group with more females than males, clonal diversity was possibly underestimated. Vaccination with two AZD1222 doses was followed by a rise in Spike-specific TCR breadth and depth.

Specimen: peripheral blood, collected 28 days after the second AZD1222 dose. The source is an adult who received the AZD1222 COVID-19 vaccine.

DNA for the CDR3: TGTGCCAGTACCATCGGACGGTATAATGAAAAACTGTTTTTT. Its translation: CASTIGRYNEKLFF. V is TRBV19 and J is TRBJ1-4, with D uncertain. V lost 7 bases and J lost 4, with 13 bases in between. The CDR3 runs to 14 residues. Germline V CDR1 and CDR2: LNHDA, SQIVND (reference sequence).